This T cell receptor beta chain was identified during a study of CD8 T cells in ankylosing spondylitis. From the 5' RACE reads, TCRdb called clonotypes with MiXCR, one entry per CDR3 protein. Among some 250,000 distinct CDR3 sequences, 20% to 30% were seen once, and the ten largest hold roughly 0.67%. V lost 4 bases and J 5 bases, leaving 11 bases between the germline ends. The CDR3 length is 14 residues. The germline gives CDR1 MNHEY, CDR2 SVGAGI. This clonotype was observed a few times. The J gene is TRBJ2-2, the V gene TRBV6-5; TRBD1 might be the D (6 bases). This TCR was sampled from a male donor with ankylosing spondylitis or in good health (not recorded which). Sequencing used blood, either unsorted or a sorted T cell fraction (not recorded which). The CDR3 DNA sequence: TGTGCCAGCAGTTGGGGGACAACGACCGGGGAGCTGTTTTTT. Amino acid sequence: CASSWGTTTGELFF.